These 7 T cell receptor beta chains share one sample of origin, sequenced in a study of spatial heterogeneity in lung cancer. Time point here: sample taken at primary tumor resection. Tumor, nontumor lung or frozen PBMC supplied whole RNA, sequenced without sorting. MiXCR was run by TCRdb on the 5' RACE reads, yielding one entry per CDR3 protein. Of around 92,000 distinct CDR3 sequences in the sample, around 12% were seen once. The sample consisted of PBMCs, taken at surgery. These TCRs come from a male donor with early-stage non-small cell lung cancer.

This clonotype showed up just a few times. This sequence joins TRBV12-3 or TRBV12-4 and TRBJ2-2; D gene uncertain. Trimming shortened V by 3 bases and J by 8 bases, and 10 bases separated the two germline ends. The length of the CDR3 is 13 residues. CDR3 bases: TGTGCCAGCAGTTTCCGCGGTTCAGGGGAGCTGTTTTTT. Its translation is CASSFRGSGELFF.

The J gene is TRBJ2-1, the V gene TRBV30; D may be TRBD1 or TRBD2 (5 bases each). CDR3 length: 14 amino acids. V dropped 4 bases and J dropped 8 bases, with 18 bases sitting between them. Looked up from germline, CDR1 is GTSNPN and CDR2 is SVGIG (reference sequence). The CDR3 here is CAWTRGSPFDEQFF. In nucleotides, the CDR3 is TGTGCCTGGACACGGGGCAGCCCGTTCGATGAGCAGTTCTTC.

V and J are TRBV2 and TRBJ2-1, with TRBD2 identical over 12 bases. Per germline, CDR1 SNHLY and CDR2 FYNNEI. The CDR3 is made up of 17 amino acids. V shed 4 bases, J shed 7 bases, and the junction held 11 bases outside the gene matches. As DNA, the CDR3 is TGTGCCAGCAGTGGGCGACTAGCGGGAGTGGAAAGTAATGAGCAGTTCTTC. It translates to CASSGRLAGVESNEQFF.

The rearrangement links TRBV20-1 to TRBJ2-7, with 8 nucleotides matching TRBD1. Per the germline V gene, CDR1 is DFQATT and CDR2 is SNEGSKA (reference sequence). This CDR3 has 15 residues. Trimming removed 3 bases from V and 2 bases from J; junction bases left unmatched: 9. CDR3 sequence (DNA): TGCAGTGCTAGCCTCCCCCGGACAGGGACCTACGAGCAGTACTTC. It codes for CSASLPRTGTYEQYF.

This clonotype has at least ten counts. The V gene is TRBV3-1, the J gene TRBJ2-1, with no clear D. The ends were cut back, 0 bases at V and 7 bases at J, with 10 bases in the middle. Germline V CDR1 and CDR2: LGHDT, YNNKEL (reference sequence). The CDR3 covers 14 residues. For the CDR3, the DNA is TGTGCCAGCAGCCAAGAACCTCTCTCAAATGAGCAGTTCTTC. This translates into CASSQEPLSNEQFF.

V usage is TRBV10-3 and J usage is TRBJ2-1; 8 bases are shared with TRBD1. The germline V gene has CDR1 ENHRY and CDR2 SYGVKD. J gave up 4 bases and V 11 bases, and 13 bases lay outside the gene matches. The CDR3 runs 15 residues. The CDR3 protein is CAVRDRNSLYNEQFF. In DNA, the CDR3 is TGTGCCGTAAGGGACAGGAATTCCCTTTACAATGAGCAGTTCTTC.

The sample holds a few counts of this clonotype. The chain joins TRBV7-2 to TRBJ1-2; the match to TRBD1 covers 8 bases. With 5 bases clipped from V and 7 bases from J, the junction kept 9 bases outside the gene matches. CDR1 SGHTA and CDR2 FQGNSA come from the germline V gene. The CDR3 contains 14 residues. In DNA form, the CDR3 reads TGTGCCAGCAGCCTGACTGGACAGGGCCGTGGCTACACCTTC. Translation: CASSLTGQGRGYTF.